The clone carrying this TCR beta chain was found many times. This record belongs to a study of T-cell reconstitution after alpha-beta-depleted transplantation in children. During its preparation, the TCRbeta library received unique molecular identifiers. TCRdb processed the PCR reads anew with MiXCR; each CDR3 protein has one entry. Seen here are 200,000 to 250,000 distinct CDR3 sequences, 11% observed once, and the top ten hold roughly 28%. Germline values: CDR1 SEHNR, CDR2 FQNEAQ (reference sequence). The germline V and J ends were trimmed by 9 bases and 9 bases, with 15 bases remaining between them. This CDR3 comprises 12 residues.

This material consisted of PBMCs, taken before TCRalphabeta/CD19-depleted stem cell transplant. The clonotype was recovered from a child under two years old with acute myeloid leukemia, due to receive a stem cell transplant. The chain joins TRBV7-9 to TRBJ2-1; maybe TRBD2 (6 bases). In DNA, the CDR3 is TGTGCCAGTGGGGGGACTTCATCTGAGCAGTTCTTC. It yields the protein CASGGTSSEQFF. Full variable domain (rest looked up from reference TRBV7-9 and TRBJ2-1): DTGVSQNPRHKITKRGQNVTFRCDPISEHNRLYWYRQTLGQGPEFLTYFQNEAQLEKSRLLSDRFSAERPKGSFSTLEIQRTEQGDSAMYLCASGGTSSEQFFGPGTRLTVL.